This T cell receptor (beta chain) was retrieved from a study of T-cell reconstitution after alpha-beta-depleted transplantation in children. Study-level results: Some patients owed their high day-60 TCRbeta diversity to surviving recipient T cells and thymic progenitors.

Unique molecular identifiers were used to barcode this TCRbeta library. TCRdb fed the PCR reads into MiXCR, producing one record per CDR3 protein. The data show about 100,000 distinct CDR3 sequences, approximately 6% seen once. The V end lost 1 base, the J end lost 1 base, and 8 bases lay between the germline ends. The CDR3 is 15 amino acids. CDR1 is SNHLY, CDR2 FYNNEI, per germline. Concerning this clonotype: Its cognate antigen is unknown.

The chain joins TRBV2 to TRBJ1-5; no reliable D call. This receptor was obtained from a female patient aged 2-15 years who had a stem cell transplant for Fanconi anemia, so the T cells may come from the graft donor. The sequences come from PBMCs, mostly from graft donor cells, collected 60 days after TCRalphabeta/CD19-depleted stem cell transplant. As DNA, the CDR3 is TGTGCCAGCAGTGAAGACAGTTCGAGCAATCAGCCCCAGCATTTT. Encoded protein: CASSEDSSSNQPQHF.